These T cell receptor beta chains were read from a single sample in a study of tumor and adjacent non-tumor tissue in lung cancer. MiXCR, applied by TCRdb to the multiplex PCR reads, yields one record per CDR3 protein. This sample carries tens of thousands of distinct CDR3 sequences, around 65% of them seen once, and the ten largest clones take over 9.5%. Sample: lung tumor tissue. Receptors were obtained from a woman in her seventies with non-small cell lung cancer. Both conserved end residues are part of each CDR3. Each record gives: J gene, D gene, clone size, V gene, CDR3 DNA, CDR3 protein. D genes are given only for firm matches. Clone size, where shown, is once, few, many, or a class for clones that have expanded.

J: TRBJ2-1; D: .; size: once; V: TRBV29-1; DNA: TGCAACGTTCCCCCATCCGCAGGTAATGAGCAGTTCTTC; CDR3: CNVPPSAGNEQFF
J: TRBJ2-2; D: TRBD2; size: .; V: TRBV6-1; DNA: TGTGCCATAAGGACTAGCTGGGCCGGGGAGCTTTTTTTT; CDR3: CAIRTSWAGELFF
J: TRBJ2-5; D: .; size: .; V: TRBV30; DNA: TGTGCTTGGATGGCCTTCAGCGGTGCCCAAGAGACCCATTACTTC; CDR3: CAWMAFSGAQETHYF
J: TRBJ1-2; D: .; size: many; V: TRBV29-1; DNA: TGCAGCGTTGAAGATAGTCTTAGGGTTAACTATGGCTACACCTTC; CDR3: CSVEDSLRVNYGYTF
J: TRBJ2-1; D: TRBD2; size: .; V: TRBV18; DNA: TGTGCCAGCTCACCGGTTAGCGGGGATCTGGACAATGAGCAGTTCTTC; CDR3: CASSPVSGDLDNEQFF
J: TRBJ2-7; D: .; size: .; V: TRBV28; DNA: TGTGCCAGCACTTTACCTAGCGTGACAGCCTACGAGCAGTACTTC; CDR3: CASTLPSVTAYEQYF
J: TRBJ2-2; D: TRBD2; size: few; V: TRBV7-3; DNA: TGTGCCAGCAGCTTAACCGGGGGGGAATCGAACACCGGGGAGCTGTTTTTT; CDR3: CASSLTGGESNTGELFF
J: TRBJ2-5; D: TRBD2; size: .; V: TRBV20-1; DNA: TGCAGTGCTCCCCGGAGCGGGAGATGGGAGACCCAGTACTTC; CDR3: CSAPRSGRWETQYF
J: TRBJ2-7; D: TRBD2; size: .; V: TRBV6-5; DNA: TGTGCCAGCTCCGATCAGGCCACGGAGACAAGCGGGAGATTGTACTTC; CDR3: CASSDQATETSGRLYF
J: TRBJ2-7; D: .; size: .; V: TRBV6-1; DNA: TGTACCAGCAGTGAAGGACAGAGCTCCTACGAACAGTACTTC; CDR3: CTSSEGQSSYEQYF
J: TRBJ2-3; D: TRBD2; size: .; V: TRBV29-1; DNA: TGCAGCTTGGCGCGGGAGATTTTAGATATGCAGTATTTC; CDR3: CSLAREILDMQYF
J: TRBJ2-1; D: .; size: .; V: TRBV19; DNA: TGTGCCAGTGGGCAGGACCAGGCGTGGAATGAGCAGTTCTTC; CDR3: CASGQDQAWNEQFF
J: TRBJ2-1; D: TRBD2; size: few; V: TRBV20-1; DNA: TGCAGTGCTAGCGGGAGGCACCCGCAGTTCTTC; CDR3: CSASGRHPQFF
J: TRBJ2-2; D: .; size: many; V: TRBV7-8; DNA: TGTGCCAGCAGCCCGTACAGGGAATCAACCGGGGAGCTGTTTTTT; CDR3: CASSPYRESTGELFF
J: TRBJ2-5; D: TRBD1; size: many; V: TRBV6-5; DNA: TGTGCCAGCAGGATGGACAGGAACCAAGAGACCCAGTACTTC; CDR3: CASRMDRNQETQYF
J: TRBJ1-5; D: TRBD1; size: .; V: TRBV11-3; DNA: TGTGCCAGCAGCCTCCATTCAGGGGGTGGTCAGCCCCAGCATTTT; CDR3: CASSLHSGGGQPQHF
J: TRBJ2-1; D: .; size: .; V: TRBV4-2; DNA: TGTGCCAGCAACCAAGGGGACAAGACCTACAATGAACAGTTCTTC; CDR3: CASNQGDKTYNEQFF
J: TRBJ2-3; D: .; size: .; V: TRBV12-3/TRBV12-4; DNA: TGTGACAGCAGTTTGGTGGCCCCAGGGTCAGATACGCAGTATTTT; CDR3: CDSSLVAPGSDTQYF
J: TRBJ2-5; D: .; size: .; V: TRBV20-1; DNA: TGCAGTGCCCGGATTACAGGGTTGGAGACCCGGTACTTC; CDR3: CSARITGLETRYF
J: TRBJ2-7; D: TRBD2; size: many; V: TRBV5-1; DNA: TGCGCCAGCAGCCCCCGGTTGGCGGCGGGAGCCGGGTACGAGCAGTACTTC; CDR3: CASSPRLAAGAGYEQYF